This entry lists 30 T cell receptor beta chains sequenced from one sample in a study of T cell responses to AZD1222 COVID-19 vaccine. The table came from immunoSEQ multiplex PCR; TCRdb's copy has only in-frame clones and leaves some out. The top ten hold about 3.2% of the sample, which has some 140,000 clones, 92% seen once. The sample consisted of peripheral blood, taken on day 0 of AZD1222 vaccination. All receptors derive from an adult in good health.

This sequence joins TRBV27 and TRBJ2-5; D gene unclear. Germline CDR1 MNHEY, CDR2 SMNVEV (reference sequence). Trimming pared 3 bases from V and 0 bases from J, leaving 11 bases between. This CDR3 is 15 amino acids long. Here the CDR3 DNA reads TGTGCCAGCAGTTTCCGAATGAGGTACCAAGAGACCCAGTACTTC. It translates to CASSFRMRYQETQYF.

The chain employs TRBV11-2 and TRBJ2-1; 8 bases fit TRBD2. This CDR3 comprises 13 residues. J was trimmed by 10 bases and V by 3 bases; bases with no gene match: 5. Germline V gene lookup returns CDR1 SGHAT and CDR2 FQNNGV. The CDR3 region has the DNA TGTGCCAGCAGCTTGCGCCAGCGGGGGGAGCAGTTCTTC. Translated: CASSLRQRGEQFF.

The chain links TRBV10-3 to TRBJ1-1; no reliable D call. Trimming took 6 bases from V and 9 from J, leaving 20 bases between them. This CDR3 is 14 amino acids long. In germline, CDR1 is ENHRY, CDR2 SYGVKD. The CDR3 sequence: CAISQDGVAIKAFF. For the CDR3, the DNA is TGTGCCATCAGCCAGGATGGGGTTGCAATCAAAGCTTTCTTT.

V gene TRBV12-5 combines with J gene TRBJ1-2; unclear D gene. Trimming shortened V by 4 bases and J by 1 base, and 10 bases separated the two germline ends. The CDR3 contains 14 residues. Germline-derived CDR1 and CDR2 are LGHNT and FRNRAP. The chain's CDR3 is CASGSTSFNYGYTF. In nucleotides, the CDR3 is TGTGCTAGTGGTTCGACAAGTTTTAACTATGGCTACACCTTC.

This chain joins TRBV5-1 and TRBJ2-3; D ambiguous. V was pared by 6 bases and J by 9 bases, with 29 bases between. In germline, CDR1 is SGHRS, CDR2 YFSETQ. The CDR3 consists of 17 residues. CDR3 DNA: TGCGCCAGCATGGGGTCTCCCCCTGGGATGGGAATGGGCACGCAGTATTTT. Protein: CASMGSPPGMGMGTQYF.

CDR3 coding DNA: TGTGCCTGGAGTGAGTCCTATAATTCACCCCTCCACTTT. Residues: CAWSESYNSPLHF. The V gene is TRBV30, the J gene TRBJ1-6; D remains unclear. The CDR3 is 13 residues long. V lost 1 base, J lost 1 base, and 2 bases lay in between. The germline CDR1 and CDR2 sequences are GTSNPN and SVGIG (reference sequence).

This chain uses TRBV5-5 with TRBJ2-2; 10 nucleotides match TRBD2. The CDR3 is made up of 14 amino acids. CDR1 and CDR2 from the germline V gene are SGHKS and YYEKEE (reference sequence). V shed 4 bases and J 6 bases; nucleotides not matched to a gene: 3. CDR3 in amino acids: CASSGTSESGELFF. Here the CDR3 DNA reads TGTGCCAGCAGCGGGACTAGCGAATCCGGGGAGCTGTTTTTT.

The chain joins TRBV7-9 to TRBJ2-3; 8 nucleotides match TRBD2. Germline V lookup: CDR1 SEHNR, CDR2 FQNEAQ (reference sequence). J gave up 6 bases and V 1 base, and 6 bases lay outside the gene matches. This CDR3 has 15 amino acids. CDR3 loop: CASSLGGLETDTQYF. The CDR3 region has the DNA TGTGCCAGCAGCTTAGGGGGACTAGAGACTGATACGCAGTATTTT. The full variable domain, completed using reference TRBV7-9 and TRBJ2-3, is DTGVSQNPRHKITKRGQNVTFRCDPISEHNRLYWYRQTLGQGPEFLTYFQNEAQLEKSRLLSDRFSAERPKGSFSTLEIQRTEQGDSAMYLCASSLGGLETDTQYFGPGTRLTVL.

The chain combines TRBV20-1 with TRBJ1-4; D might be TRBD1 (5 bases). The germline V gene encodes CDR1 DFQATT and CDR2 SNEGSKA (reference sequence). This CDR3 is 16 amino acids long. The germline V and J ends were trimmed by 3 bases and 4 bases, with 18 bases remaining between them. The CDR3 loop is CSASSGAAGINEKLFF. CDR3 nucleotides: TGCAGTGCTAGTTCCGGGGCGGCAGGCATTAATGAAAAACTGTTTTTT.

CDR3 amino acids: CASSPSKGEAGGSAGELFF. In nucleotides, the CDR3 is TGTGCCAGCAGTCCGTCTAAGGGAGAAGCGGGAGGCTCAGCCGGGGAGCTGTTTTTT. The chain combines TRBV6-6 with TRBJ2-2; 9 positions agree with TRBD2. The CDR3 is made up of 19 amino acids. J lost 6 bases, V lost 5 bases, and 19 bases had no gene match. In germline, CDR1 is MNHNY, CDR2 SVGAGI (reference sequence).

The V gene is TRBV27, the J gene TRBJ1-2; 9 nucleotides align to TRBD1. CDR1 is MNHEY, CDR2 SMNVEV, per germline (reference sequence). J gave up 3 bases and V 5 bases, and 7 bases lay outside the gene matches. The CDR3 runs 15 residues. The CDR3 DNA sequence: TGTGCCAGCAGTGTTGGGACAGGGATTGACTATGGCTACACCTTC. This gives the protein CASSVGTGIDYGYTF.

This chain links TRBV13 with TRBJ2-5; 9 positions agree with TRBD2. The germline gives CDR1 PRHDT, CDR2 FYEKMQ (reference sequence). Trimming at V came to 4 bases and at J to 1 base, leaving 1 base not matched to a gene. The CDR3 consists of 14 residues. CDR3 region: CASSSTSGQETQYF. The CDR3, as DNA: TGTGCCAGCAGCTCGACTAGCGGCCAAGAGACCCAGTACTTC.

The J gene is TRBJ1-4, the V gene TRBV2, with TRBD1 as a possible D gene (6 bases). Germline CDR1 is SNHLY and CDR2 is FYNNEI. The length of the CDR3 is 13 residues. Trimming shortened V by 9 bases and J by 5 bases, and 13 bases separated the two germline ends. The CDR3 protein is CARRRTENEKLFF. The CDR3 coding sequence is TGTGCCAGACGGAGGACAGAGAATGAAAAACTGTTTTTT.

The chain recombines TRBV3-1 (or the pseudogene TRBV3-2) with TRBJ1-1; 9 positions match TRBD1. V dropped 1 base and J dropped 3; count of bases not matched to a gene: 6. CDR3 length: 16 amino acids. Germline CDR1 LGHDT, CDR2 YNNKEL (reference sequence). CDR3 residues: CASSQGTGTGYTEAFF. The CDR3 bases are TGTGCCAGCAGCCAAGGTACCGGGACAGGGTACACTGAAGCTTTCTTT.

This chain uses TRBV4-1 with TRBJ1-1, with 7 bases matching TRBD1. The CDR3 is made up of 14 amino acids. Trimming removed 0 bases from V and 6 bases from J; junction bases left unmatched: 4. Germline CDR1 MGHRA, CDR2 YSYEKL. The CDR3 loop is CASSQERQGPEAFF. For the CDR3, the DNA is TGCGCCAGCAGCCAAGAGAGACAGGGCCCTGAAGCTTTCTTT.

This clone was counted only a few times. The chain recombines TRBV11-3 with TRBJ2-5, with 13 nucleotides matching TRBD2. Germline V gene data show CDR1 as SGHNT and CDR2 as YENEEA. Trimming took 1 base from V and 5 from J; bases not matched to a gene: 4. CDR3 length: 16 residues. The CDR3 nucleotides are TGTGCCAGCAGCTTAGGGACTAGCGGGAGAACGGAGACCCAGTACTTC. Its translation: CASSLGTSGRTETQYF.

V is TRBV5-1 and J is TRBJ1-1; 7 nucleotides line up with TRBD1. Germline CDR1 and CDR2: SGHRS and YFSETQ. This CDR3 spans 16 amino acids. The V gene end was trimmed by 1 base and the J gene end by 2 bases; junction bases not matched to a gene: 8. CDR3 bases: TGCGCCAGCAGCTTGCGTAGGGGGCAGGGCAACACTGAAGCTTTCTTT. Protein: CASSLRRGQGNTEAFF.

CDR3 nucleotide sequence: TGTGCCAGCAGCGCAACCGCGACTAGCGGGGCTCAAGAGACCCAGTACTTC. Amino acids: CASSATATSGAQETQYF. The chain employs TRBV9 and TRBJ2-5, with TRBD2 matching over 11 bases. The CDR3 has 17 residues. V lost 3 bases to trimming and J lost 2 bases; unmatched junction nucleotides: 9. Germline V gene sequence: CDR1 SGDLS, CDR2 YYNGEE.

V usage is TRBV19 and J usage is TRBJ2-5; D gene unclear. Germline V lookup: CDR1 LNHDA, CDR2 SQIVND (reference sequence). The germline V and J ends were trimmed by 1 base and 2 bases, with 8 bases remaining between them. This CDR3 is 14 amino acids long. CDR3 protein: CASSIGPTQETQYF. CDR3 nucleotide sequence: TGTGCCAGTAGTATAGGTCCTACTCAAGAGACCCAGTACTTC.

This chain uses TRBV6-5 with TRBJ2-7; perhaps TRBD1 as D (5 bases). The CDR3 is made up of 16 amino acids. With 0 bases removed from V and 5 bases from J, the gap between germline ends came to 17 bases. Looked up from germline, CDR1 is MNHEY and CDR2 is SVGAGI. CDR3 sequence reads: CASSYSNVVRAHEQYF. The CDR3 DNA sequence: TGTGCCAGCAGTTACTCGAATGTGGTCAGGGCCCACGAGCAGTACTTC.

This chain links TRBV28 with TRBJ1-4, with D hard to call. The germline V gene encodes CDR1 MDHEN and CDR2 SYDVKM. CDR3 length equals 15 residues. V lost 4 bases to trimming and J lost 2 bases, with 11 bases between them. The DNA of the CDR3 is TGTGCCAGCAGTTCGCCGGGTGGCACTAATGAAAAACTGTTTTTT. It specifies CASSSPGGTNEKLFF.

The rearrangement links TRBV19 to TRBJ1-2; D is possibly TRBD1 (5 bases). V was cut by 7 bases and J by 6 bases, with 15 bases left in between. The CDR3 has 13 amino acids. Germline V lookup: CDR1 LNHDA, CDR2 SQIVND (reference sequence). CDR3 in amino acids: CASMRQLSNGYTF. The CDR3 nucleotides read TGTGCCAGTATGCGACAGCTATCGAATGGCTACACCTTC.

The V call is TRBV28, the J call TRBJ2-3, with 8 bases aligning to TRBD2. The CDR3 runs to 17 residues. Germline CDR1 reads MDHEN; CDR2 reads SYDVKM. V lost 5 bases, J lost 3 bases, and 13 bases stayed unmatched. CDR3 DNA sequence: TGTGCCAGCAGTCCGAGAGGTAGCGGGACGGGGACAGATACGCAGTATTTT. Its translation is CASSPRGSGTGTDTQYF.

The rearrangement uses TRBV19 and TRBJ1-2; unclear D gene. This CDR3 is built from 14 residues. Germline lookup yields CDR1 LNHDA and CDR2 SQIVND (reference sequence). Deletions cut 7 bases from V and 5 bases from J, with 17 bases between. The CDR3 sequence: CASTDQVGVYGYTF. The CDR3 region has the DNA TGTGCCAGTACGGACCAGGTGGGCGTTTATGGCTACACCTTC.

J is TRBJ1-1 and V is TRBV7-9, with unresolved D. Looked up from germline, CDR1 is SEHNR and CDR2 is FQNEAQ (reference sequence). V was cut by 1 base and J by 7 bases, with 10 bases left in between. The CDR3 contains 13 residues. CDR3: CASSLESAGEAFF. The CDR3 nucleotides are TGTGCCAGCAGCTTAGAGTCGGCGGGTGAAGCTTTCTTT.

The gene calls are TRBV7-8 and TRBJ2-3; 8 positions match TRBD2. The germline V gene has CDR1 SGHVS and CDR2 FQNEAQ. Trimming cost V 5 bases and J 2 bases; bases outside gene matches: 9. This CDR3 comprises 16 residues. CDR3 residues: CASSTSTSGHTDTQYF. The CDR3 nucleotides are TGTGCCAGCAGCACCAGCACTAGCGGACACACAGATACGCAGTATTTT. The full variable domain, its missing parts supplied by reference TRBV7-8 and TRBJ2-3, is GAGVSQSPRYKVAKRGQDVALRCDPISGHVSLFWYQQALGQGPEFLTYFQNEAQLDKSGLPSDRFFAERPEGSVSTLKIQRTQQEDSAVYLCASSTSTSGHTDTQYFGPGTRLTVL.

This chain joins TRBV7-2 and TRBJ1-5; no clear D gene. From germline, CDR1 is SGHTA and CDR2 FQGNSA. V dropped 4 bases and J dropped 0 bases, with 10 bases sitting between them. This CDR3 region has 15 residues. CDR3: CASSSRALSNQPQHF. DNA of the CDR3: TGTGCCAGCAGCTCGCGCGCTCTTAGCAATCAGCCCCAGCATTTT.

The gene calls are TRBV18 and TRBJ1-4; D remains ambiguous. V lost 3 bases and J lost 6, with 14 bases in between. Per germline, CDR1 KGHSH and CDR2 LQKENI. CDR3 size: 15 residues. The CDR3 here is CASSPERREDEKLFF. CDR3 nucleotides: TGTGCCAGCTCACCCGAGAGGAGGGAAGATGAAAAACTGTTTTTT.

The CDR3 bases are TGTGCCAGCAGTTACCCGGCGCTGAACACTGAAGCTTTCTTT. Residues: CASSYPALNTEAFF. V and J are TRBV6-2 or TRBV6-3 and TRBJ1-1; no firm D call. Germline V gives CDR1 MNHEY, CDR2 SVGEGT. Trimming removed 2 bases from V and 0 bases from J, with 7 bases in between. The CDR3 length is 14 residues.

V gene TRBV27 combines with J gene TRBJ2-5; D could derive from TRBD1 or TRBD2 (6 bases each). V was clipped by 6 bases and J by 3 bases, with 20 bases between them. Germline CDR1 reads MNHEY; CDR2 reads SMNVEV (reference sequence). The CDR3 is 16 residues long. The CDR3 is CASSQGGSYGEETQYF. Written as DNA, the CDR3 is TGTGCCAGCAGCCAAGGGGGGAGTTACGGCGAAGAGACCCAGTACTTC.